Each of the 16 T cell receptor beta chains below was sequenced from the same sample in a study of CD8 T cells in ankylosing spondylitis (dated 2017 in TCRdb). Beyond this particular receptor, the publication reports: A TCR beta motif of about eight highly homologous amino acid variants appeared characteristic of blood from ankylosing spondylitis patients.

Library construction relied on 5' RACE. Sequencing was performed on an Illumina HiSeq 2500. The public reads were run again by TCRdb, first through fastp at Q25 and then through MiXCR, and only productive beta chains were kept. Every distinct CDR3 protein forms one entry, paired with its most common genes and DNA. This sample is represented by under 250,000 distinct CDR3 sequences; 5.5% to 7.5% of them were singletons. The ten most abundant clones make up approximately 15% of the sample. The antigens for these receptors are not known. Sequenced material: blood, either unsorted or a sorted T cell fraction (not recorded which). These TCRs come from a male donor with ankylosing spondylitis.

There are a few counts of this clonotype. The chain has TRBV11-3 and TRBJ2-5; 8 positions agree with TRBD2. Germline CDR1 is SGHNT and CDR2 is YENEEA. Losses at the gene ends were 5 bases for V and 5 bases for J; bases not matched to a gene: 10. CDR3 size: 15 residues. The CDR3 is CASSETGTRRETQYF. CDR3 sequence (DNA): TGTGCCAGCAGCGAGACCGGGACTAGGAGGGAGACCCAGTACTTC.

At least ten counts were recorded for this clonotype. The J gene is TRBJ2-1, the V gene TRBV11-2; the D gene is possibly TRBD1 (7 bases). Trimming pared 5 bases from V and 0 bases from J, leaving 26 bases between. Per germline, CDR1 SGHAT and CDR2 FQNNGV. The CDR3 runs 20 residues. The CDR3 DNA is TGTGCCAGCAGCCGACCGGCAGGGGGGCCATACCAATCCTCCTACAATGAGCAGTTCTTC. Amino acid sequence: CASSRPAGGPYQSSYNEQFF. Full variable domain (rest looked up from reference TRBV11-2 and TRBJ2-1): EAGVAQSPRYKIIEKRQSVAFWCNPISGHATLYWYQQILGQGPKLLIQFQNNGVVDDSQLPKDRFSAERLKGVDSTLKIQPAKLEDSAVYLCASSRPAGGPYQSSYNEQFFGPGTRLTVL.

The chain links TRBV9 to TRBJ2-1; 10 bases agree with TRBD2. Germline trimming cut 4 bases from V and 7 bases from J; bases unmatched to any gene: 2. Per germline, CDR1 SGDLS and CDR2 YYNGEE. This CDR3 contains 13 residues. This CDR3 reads CASSQRGGNEQFF. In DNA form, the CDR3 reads TGTGCCAGCAGCCAGCGGGGGGGGAATGAGCAGTTCTTC.

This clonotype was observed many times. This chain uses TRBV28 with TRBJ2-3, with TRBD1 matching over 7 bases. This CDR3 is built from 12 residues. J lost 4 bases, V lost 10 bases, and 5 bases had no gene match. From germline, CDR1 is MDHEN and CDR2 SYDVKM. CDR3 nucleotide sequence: TGTGCCACAAACAGGGGTCCAGATACGCAGTATTTT. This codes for CATNRGPDTQYF.

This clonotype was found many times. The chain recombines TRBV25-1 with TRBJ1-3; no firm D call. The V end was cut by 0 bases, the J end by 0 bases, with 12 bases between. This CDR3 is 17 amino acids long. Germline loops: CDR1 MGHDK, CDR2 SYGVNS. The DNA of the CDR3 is TGTGCCAGCAGTGAATATCCAGTTAGCGGCTCTGGAAACACCATATATTTT. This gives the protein CASSEYPVSGSGNTIYF.

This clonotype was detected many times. The CDR3 protein is CASSYWGAKEQYF. The CDR3 DNA sequence: TGTGCCAGCAGTTACTGGGGGGCGAAGGAGCAGTACTTC. This rearrangement joins TRBV6-2 or TRBV6-3 to TRBJ2-7; possibly TRBD1 or TRBD2 for D (6 bases each). CDR1 and CDR2 (germline): MNHEY, SVGEGT. This CDR3 is 13 amino acids long. The V and J ends lost 1 base and 7 bases respectively, with 11 bases between them.

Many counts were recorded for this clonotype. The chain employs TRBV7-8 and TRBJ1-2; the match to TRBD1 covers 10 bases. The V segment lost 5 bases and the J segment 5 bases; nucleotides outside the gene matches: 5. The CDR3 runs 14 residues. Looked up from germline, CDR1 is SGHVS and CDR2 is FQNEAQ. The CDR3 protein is CASSVDRGLYGYTF. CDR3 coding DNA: TGTGCCAGCAGCGTGGACAGGGGGTTATATGGCTACACCTTC.

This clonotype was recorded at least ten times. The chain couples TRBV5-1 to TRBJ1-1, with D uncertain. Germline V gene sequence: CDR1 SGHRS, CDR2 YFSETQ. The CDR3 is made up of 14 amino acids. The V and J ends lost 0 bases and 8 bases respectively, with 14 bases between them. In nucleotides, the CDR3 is TGCGCCAGCAGCTTGGTCTCCGTTGAACGGGAAGCTTTCTTT. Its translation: CASSLVSVEREAFF. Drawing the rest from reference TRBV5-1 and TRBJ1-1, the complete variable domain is KAGVTQTPRYLIKTRGQQVTLSCSPISGHRSVSWYQQTPGQGLQFLFEYFSETQRNKGNFPGRFSGRQFSNSRSEMNVSTLELGDSALYLCASSLVSVEREAFFGQGTRLTVV.

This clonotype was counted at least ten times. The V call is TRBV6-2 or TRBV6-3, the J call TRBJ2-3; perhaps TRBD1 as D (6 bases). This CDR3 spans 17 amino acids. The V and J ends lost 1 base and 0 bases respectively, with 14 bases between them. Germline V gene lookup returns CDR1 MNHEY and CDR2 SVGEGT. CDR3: CASSYWVGHRSTDTQYF. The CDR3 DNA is TGTGCCAGCAGTTACTGGGTGGGACACCGGAGCACAGATACGCAGTATTTT.

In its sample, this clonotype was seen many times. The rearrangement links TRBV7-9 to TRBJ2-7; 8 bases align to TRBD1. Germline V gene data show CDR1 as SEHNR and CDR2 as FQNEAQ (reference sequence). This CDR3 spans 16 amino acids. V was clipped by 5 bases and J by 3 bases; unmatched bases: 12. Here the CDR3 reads CASSATRDRGSYEQYF. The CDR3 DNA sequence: TGTGCCAGCAGCGCCACCCGAGACAGGGGCAGCTACGAGCAGTACTTC.

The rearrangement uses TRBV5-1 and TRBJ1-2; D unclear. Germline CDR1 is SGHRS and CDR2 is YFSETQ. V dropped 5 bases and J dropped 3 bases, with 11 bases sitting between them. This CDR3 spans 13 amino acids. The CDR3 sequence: CASRPDADYGYTF. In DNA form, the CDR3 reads TGCGCCAGCAGACCGGACGCCGACTATGGCTACACCTTC.

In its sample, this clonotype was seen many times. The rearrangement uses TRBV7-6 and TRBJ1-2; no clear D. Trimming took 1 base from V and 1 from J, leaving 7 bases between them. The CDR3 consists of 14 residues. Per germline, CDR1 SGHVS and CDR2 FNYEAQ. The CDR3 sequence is CASSLDPDNYGYTF. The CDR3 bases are TGTGCCAGCAGCTTAGATCCGGATAACTATGGCTACACCTTC.

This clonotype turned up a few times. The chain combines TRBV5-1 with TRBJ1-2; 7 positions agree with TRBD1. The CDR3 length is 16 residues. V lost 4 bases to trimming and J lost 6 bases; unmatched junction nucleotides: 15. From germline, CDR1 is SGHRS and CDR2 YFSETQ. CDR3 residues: CASSPRQGLLSDGYTF. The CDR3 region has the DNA TGCGCCAGCAGCCCCAGACAGGGTCTGCTGTCTGATGGCTACACCTTC.

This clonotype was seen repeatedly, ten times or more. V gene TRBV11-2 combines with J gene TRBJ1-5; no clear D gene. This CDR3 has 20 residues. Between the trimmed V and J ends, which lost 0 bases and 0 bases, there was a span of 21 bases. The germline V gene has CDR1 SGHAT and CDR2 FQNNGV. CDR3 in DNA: TGTGCCAGCAGCTTAGACGGCCTGGGCCACGGACCTTATAGCAATCAGCCCCAGCATTTT. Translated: CASSLDGLGHGPYSNQPQHF.

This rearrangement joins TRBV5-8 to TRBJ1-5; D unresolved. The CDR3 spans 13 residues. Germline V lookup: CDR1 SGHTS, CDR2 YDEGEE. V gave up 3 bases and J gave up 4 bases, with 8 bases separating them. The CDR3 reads CASSYAENQPQHF. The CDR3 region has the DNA TGTGCCAGCAGCTACGCAGAGAATCAGCCCCAGCATTTT. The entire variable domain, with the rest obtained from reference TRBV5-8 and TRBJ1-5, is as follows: EAGVTQSPTHLIKTRGQQATLRCSPISGHTSVYWYQQALGLGLQFLLWYDEGEERNRGNFPPRFSGRQFPNYSSELNVNALELEDSALYLCASSYAENQPQHFGDGTRLSIL.

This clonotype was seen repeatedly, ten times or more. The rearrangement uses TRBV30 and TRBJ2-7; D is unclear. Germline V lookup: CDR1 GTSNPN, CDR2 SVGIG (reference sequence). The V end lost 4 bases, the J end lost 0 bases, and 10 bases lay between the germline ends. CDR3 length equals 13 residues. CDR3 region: CAWTGRGSYEQYF. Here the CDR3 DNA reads TGTGCCTGGACAGGCAGAGGCTCCTACGAGCAGTACTTC. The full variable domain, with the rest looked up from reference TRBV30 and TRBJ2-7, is SQTIHQWPATLVQPVGSPLSLECTVEGTSNPNLYWYRQAAGRGLQLLFYSVGIGQISSEVPQNLSASRPQDRQFILSSKKLLLSDSGFYLCAWTGRGSYEQYFGPGTRLTVT.